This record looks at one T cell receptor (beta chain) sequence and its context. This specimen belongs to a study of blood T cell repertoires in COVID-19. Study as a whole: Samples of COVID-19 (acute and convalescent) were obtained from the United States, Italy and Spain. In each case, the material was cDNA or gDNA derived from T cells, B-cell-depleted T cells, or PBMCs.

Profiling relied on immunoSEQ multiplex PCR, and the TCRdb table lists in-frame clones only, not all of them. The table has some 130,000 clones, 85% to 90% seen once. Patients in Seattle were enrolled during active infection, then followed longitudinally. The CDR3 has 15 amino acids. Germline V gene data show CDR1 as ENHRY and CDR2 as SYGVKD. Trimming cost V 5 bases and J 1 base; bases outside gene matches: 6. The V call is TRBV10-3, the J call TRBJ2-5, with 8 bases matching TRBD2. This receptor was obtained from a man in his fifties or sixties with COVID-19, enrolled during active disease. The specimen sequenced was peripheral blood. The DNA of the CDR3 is TGTGCCATCAGTCGGGGGGGGGCACGCCAAGAGACCCAGTACTTC. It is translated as CAISRGGARQETQYF.